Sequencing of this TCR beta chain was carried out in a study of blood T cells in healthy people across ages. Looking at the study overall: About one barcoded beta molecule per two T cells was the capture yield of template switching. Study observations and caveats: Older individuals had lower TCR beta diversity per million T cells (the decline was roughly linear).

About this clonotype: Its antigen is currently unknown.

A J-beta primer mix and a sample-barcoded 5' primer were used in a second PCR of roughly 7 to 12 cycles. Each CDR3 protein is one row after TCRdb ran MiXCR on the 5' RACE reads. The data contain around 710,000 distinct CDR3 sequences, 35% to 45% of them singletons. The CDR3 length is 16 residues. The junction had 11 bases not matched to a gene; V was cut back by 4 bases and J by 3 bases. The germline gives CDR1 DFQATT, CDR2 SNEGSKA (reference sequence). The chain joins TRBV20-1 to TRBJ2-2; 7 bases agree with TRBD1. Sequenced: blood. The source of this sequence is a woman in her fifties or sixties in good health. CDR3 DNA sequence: TGCAGTGCTAAAGACCACAGGGGATCCGACACCGGGGAGCTGTTTTTT. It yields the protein CSAKDHRGSDTGELFF.